This TCR beta chain was sequenced during a study of blood T cell repertoires in COVID-19. J lost 7 bases, V lost 2 bases, and 10 bases had no gene match. Germline-derived CDR1 and CDR2 are SNHLY and FYNNEI. The CDR3 sequence is 17 residues long. This clone appeared a few times. TCRdb's table, derived via immunoSEQ multiplex PCR, lists solely in-frame clones and lacks some. The table includes just under 60,000 clones, around 80% detected once. The TCR comes from an older man with acute or convalescent COVID-19. Sequenced sample: peripheral blood. This chain joins TRBV2 and TRBJ1-6; 8 positions agree with TRBD1. Written as DNA, the CDR3 is TGTGCCAGCAGTGAAAGGGTGGGGACAGGACCCAATTCACCCCTCCACTTT. It yields the protein CASSERVGTGPNSPLHF.